Reported below is one T cell receptor beta chain. These data originate in a study of blood T cell repertoires in COVID-19. Study-wide context: Acute and convalescent COVID-19 specimens originated in the United States, Italy and Spain. T cells, B-cell-depleted T cells, or PBMCs supplied cDNA or gDNA.

As processed by the authors: Cell counts per sample came from amplifying reference gene primers. TCRdb keeps only in-frame clones here, not all; method: immunoSEQ multiplex PCR. D and trimming come from the DNA, and the V and J calls and clone size come from that table. In the table there are under 300,000 clones, approximately 82% of which are singletons. The CDR3 has 18 residues. Per the germline V gene, CDR1 is KGHDR and CDR2 is SFDVKD. Germline trimming cut 5 bases from V and 9 bases from J; bases unmatched to any gene: 13. The chain uses TRBV24-1 and TRBJ2-1, with 15 bases identical to TRBD2. Sequencing was done on a sample of peripheral blood. This receptor was obtained from a man aged 25 to 45 who had recovered from COVID-19. The CDR3 protein is CATSAVPRTSGGAGEQFF. The CDR3, as DNA: TGTGCCACCAGTGCCGTCCCCCGGACTAGCGGGGGGGCCGGTGAGCAGTTCTTC.